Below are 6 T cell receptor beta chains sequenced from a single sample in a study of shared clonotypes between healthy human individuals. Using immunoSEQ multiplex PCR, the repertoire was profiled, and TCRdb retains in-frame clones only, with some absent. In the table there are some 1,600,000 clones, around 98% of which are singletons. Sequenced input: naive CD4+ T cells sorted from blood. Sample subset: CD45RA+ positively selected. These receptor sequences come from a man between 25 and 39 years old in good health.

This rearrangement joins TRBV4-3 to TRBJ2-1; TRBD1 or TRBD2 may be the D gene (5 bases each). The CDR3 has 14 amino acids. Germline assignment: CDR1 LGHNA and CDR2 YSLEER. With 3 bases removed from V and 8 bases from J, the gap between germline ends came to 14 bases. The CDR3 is CASSHGDGRDEQFF. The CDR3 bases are TGCGCCAGCAGCCATGGGGACGGTCGTGATGAGCAGTTCTTC.

The CDR3 DNA sequence: TGCGCCAGCAGCTTGGGTGGGGAGACGGGCAATCAGCCCCAGCATTTT. Protein product: CASSLGGETGNQPQHF. This chain connects TRBV5-1 to TRBJ1-5, with D hard to call. This CDR3 spans 16 amino acids. Deletions cut 0 bases from V and 2 bases from J, with 12 bases between. Germline V lookup: CDR1 SGHRS, CDR2 YFSETQ.

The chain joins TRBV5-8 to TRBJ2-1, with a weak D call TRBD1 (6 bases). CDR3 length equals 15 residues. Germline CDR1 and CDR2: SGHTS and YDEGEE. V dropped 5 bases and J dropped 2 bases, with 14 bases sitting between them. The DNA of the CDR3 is TGTGCCAGCAGTCTCGGGGACACTGCCTACAATGAGCAGTTCTTC. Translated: CASSLGDTAYNEQFF. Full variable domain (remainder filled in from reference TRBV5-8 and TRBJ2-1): EAGVTQSPTHLIKTRGQQATLRCSPISGHTSVYWYQQALGLGLQFLLWYDEGEERNRGNFPPRFSGRQFPNYSSELNVNALELEDSALYLCASSLGDTAYNEQFFGPGTRLTVL.

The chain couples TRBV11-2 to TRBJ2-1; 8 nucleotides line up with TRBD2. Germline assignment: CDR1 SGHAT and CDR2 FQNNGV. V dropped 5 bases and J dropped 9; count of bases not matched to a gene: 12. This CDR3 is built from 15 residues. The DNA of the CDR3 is TGTGCCAGCAGCCCAGGACTAGCTCTAGCGATTGAGCAGTTCTTC. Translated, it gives CASSPGLALAIEQFF.

CDR3 residues: CASSAALASYNEQFF. CDR3 DNA sequence: TGTGCCAGCAGCGCTGCACTGGCGTCCTACAATGAGCAGTTCTTC. The chain links TRBV9 to TRBJ2-1; D not resolved. V lost 3 bases and J lost 1, with 11 bases in between. This CDR3 region has 15 residues. CDR1 SGDLS and CDR2 YYNGEE come from the germline V gene.

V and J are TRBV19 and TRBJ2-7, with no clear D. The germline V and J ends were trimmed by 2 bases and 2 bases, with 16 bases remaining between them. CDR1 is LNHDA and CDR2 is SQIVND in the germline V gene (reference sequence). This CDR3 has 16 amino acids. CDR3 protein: CASSITSHVNAYEQYF. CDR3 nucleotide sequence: TGTGCCAGTAGTATAACGTCTCACGTAAATGCCTACGAGCAGTACTTC.